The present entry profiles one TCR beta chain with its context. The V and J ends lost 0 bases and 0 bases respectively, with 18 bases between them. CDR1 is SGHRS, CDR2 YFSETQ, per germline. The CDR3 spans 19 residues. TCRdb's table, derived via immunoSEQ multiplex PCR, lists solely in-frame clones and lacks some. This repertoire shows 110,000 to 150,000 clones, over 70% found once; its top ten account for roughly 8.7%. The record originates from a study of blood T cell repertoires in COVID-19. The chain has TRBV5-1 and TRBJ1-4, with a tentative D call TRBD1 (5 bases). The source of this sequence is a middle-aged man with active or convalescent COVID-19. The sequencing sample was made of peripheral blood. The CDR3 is CASSLEGRRALSTNEKLFF. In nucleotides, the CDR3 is TGCGCCAGCAGCTTGGAGGGTCGCAGGGCCCTTTCAACTAATGAAAAACTGTTTTTT.